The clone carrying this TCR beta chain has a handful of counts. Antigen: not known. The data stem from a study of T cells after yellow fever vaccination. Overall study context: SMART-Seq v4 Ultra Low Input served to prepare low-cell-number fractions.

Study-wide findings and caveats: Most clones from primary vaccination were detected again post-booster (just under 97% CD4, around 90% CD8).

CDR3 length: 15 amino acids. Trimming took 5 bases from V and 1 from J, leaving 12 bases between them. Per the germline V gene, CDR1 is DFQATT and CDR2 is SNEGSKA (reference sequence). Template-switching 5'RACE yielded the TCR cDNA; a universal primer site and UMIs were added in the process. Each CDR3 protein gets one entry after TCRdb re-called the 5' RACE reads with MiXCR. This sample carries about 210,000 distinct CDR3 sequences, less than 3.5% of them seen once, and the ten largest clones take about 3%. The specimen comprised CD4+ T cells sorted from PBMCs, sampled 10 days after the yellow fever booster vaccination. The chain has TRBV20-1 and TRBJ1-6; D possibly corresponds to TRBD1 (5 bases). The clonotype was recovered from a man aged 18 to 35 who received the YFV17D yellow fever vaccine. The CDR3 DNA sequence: TGCAGTGCTCCTCCGGGGGGTTCCTATAATTCACCCCTCCACTTT. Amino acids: CSAPPGGSYNSPLHF.